This TCR beta chain was identified in a study of blood T cell repertoires in COVID-19. Study summary: Material from acute and convalescent COVID-19 was sourced from the United States, Italy and Spain.

In Seattle, patients joined the study during active infection and were tracked longitudinally. Germline V lookup: CDR1 SEHNR, CDR2 FQNEAQ (reference sequence). The CDR3 length is 16 residues. Trimming at V came to 5 bases and at J to 8 bases, leaving 12 bases not matched to a gene. Assay: immunoSEQ multiplex PCR; the TCRdb copy retains only in-frame clones and omits some. The sample shows around 310,000 clones, roughly 90% of them seen only once. The chain couples TRBV7-9 to TRBJ2-1; TRBD2 matches 10 bases. Sequencing was performed on peripheral blood. The TCR originated in a middle-aged woman with COVID-19, enrolled during active disease. The CDR3, as DNA: TGTGCCAGCAGCAAACAAGCGGGGGGGCCGAGCGATGAGCAGTTCTTC. Protein product: CASSKQAGGPSDEQFF.